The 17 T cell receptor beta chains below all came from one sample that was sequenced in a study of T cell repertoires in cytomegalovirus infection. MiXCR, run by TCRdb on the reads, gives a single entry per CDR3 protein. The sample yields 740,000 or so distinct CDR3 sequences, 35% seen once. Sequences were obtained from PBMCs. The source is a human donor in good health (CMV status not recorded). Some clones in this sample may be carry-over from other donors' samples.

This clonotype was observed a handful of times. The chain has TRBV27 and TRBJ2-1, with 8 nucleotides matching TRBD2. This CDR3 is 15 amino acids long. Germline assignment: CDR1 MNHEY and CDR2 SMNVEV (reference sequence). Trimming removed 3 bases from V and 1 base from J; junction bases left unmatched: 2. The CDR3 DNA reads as TGTGCCAGCAGTTTGGAGCGGGGGTCCTACAATGAGCAGTTCTTC. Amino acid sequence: CASSLERGSYNEQFF.

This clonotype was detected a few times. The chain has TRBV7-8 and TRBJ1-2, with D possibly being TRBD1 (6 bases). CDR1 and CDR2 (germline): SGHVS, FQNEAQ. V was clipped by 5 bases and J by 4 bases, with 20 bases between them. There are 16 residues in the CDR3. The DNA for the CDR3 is TGTGCCAGCAGCGGCTCACAGGGCGCCCCTTCCTATGGCTACACCTTC. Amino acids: CASSGSQGAPSYGYTF.

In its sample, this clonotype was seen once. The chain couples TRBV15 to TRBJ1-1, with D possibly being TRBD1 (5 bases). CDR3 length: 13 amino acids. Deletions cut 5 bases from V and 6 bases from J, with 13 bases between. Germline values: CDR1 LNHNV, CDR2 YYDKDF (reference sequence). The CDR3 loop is CATSLIPRAEAFF. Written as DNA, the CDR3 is TGTGCCACCAGCCTCATACCCAGGGCTGAAGCTTTCTTT. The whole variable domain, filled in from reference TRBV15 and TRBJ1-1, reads DAMVIQNPRYQVTQFGKPVTLSCSQTLNHNVMYWYQQKSSQAPKLLFHYYDKDFNNEADTPDNFQSRRPNTSFCFLDIRSPGLGDTAMYLCATSLIPRAEAFFGQGTRLTVV.

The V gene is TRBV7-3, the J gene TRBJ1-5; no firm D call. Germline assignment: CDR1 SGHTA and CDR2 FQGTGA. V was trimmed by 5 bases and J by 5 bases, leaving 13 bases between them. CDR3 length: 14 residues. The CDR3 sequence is CASSPTESDQPQHF. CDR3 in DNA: TGTGCCAGCAGCCCCACAGAATCCGATCAGCCCCAGCATTTT.

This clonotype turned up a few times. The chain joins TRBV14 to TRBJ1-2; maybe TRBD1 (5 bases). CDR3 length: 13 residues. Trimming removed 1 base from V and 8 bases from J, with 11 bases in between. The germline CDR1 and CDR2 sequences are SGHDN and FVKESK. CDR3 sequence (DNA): TGTGCCAGCAGCCAAGCAGGGTCGAGCGGCTACACCTTC. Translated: CASSQAGSSGYTF.

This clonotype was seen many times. The CDR3 bases are TGTGCCAGCAGCGTAGGCCTCTCAGGGAATGAGCAGTTCTTC. It encodes CASSVGLSGNEQFF. The chain links TRBV7-2 to TRBJ2-1; TRBD1 is a possible D gene (5 bases). V lost 5 bases, J lost 7 bases, and 15 bases lay in between. This CDR3 comprises 14 residues. The V gene's germline CDR1 is SGHTA and CDR2 FQGNSA.

This chain's CDR3 is CASSQDGGGYQNSPLHF. CDR3 sequence (DNA): TGCGCCAGCAGCCAAGATGGCGGGGGCTATCAGAATTCACCCCTCCACTTT. The V gene is TRBV4-3, the J gene TRBJ1-6; TRBD1 might be the D (6 bases). Trimming left V 0 bases short and J 7 bases short, with 16 bases between. This CDR3 has 17 amino acids. Germline-derived CDR1 and CDR2 are LGHNA and YSLEER.

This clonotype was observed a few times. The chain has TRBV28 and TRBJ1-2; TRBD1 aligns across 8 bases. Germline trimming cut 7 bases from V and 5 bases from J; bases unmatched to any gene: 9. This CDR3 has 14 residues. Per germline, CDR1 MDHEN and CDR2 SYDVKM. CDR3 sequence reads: CASIADRAQYGYTF. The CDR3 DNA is TGTGCCAGCATCGCGGACAGGGCCCAATATGGCTACACCTTC.

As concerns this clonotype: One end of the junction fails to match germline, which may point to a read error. The CDR3 spells CASSFDRYEHDF. CDR3 coding DNA: TGTGCCAGCAGTTTTGACCGCTACGAGCATGACTTC. This sequence joins TRBV7-2 and TRBJ2-7; D remains ambiguous. CDR1 is SGHTA and CDR2 is FQGNSA in the germline V gene. The CDR3 extends over 12 amino acids.

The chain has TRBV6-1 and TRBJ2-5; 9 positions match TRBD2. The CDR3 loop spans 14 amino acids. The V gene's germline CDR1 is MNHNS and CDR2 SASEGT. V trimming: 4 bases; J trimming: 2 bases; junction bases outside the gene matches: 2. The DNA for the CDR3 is TGTGCCAGCAGTGGGGGACTAGCACAAGAGACCCAGTACTTC. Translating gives CASSGGLAQETQYF.

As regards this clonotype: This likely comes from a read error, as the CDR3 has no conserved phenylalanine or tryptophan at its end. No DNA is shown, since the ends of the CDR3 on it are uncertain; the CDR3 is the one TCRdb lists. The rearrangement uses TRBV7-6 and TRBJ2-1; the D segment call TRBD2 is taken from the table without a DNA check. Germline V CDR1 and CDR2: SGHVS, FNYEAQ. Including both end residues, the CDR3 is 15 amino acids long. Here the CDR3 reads CASSSLAGNNNEQLL.

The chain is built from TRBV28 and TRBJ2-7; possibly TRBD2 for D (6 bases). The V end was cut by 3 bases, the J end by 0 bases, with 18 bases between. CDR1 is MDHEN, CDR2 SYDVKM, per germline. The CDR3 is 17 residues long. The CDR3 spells CASSFQEGRAISYEQYF. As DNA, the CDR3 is TGTGCCAGCAGTTTCCAGGAGGGGCGGGCTATCTCCTACGAGCAGTACTTC.

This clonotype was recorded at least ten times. CDR3 sequence reads: CASSLQSTGTVNEQFF. In DNA form, the CDR3 reads TGTGCCAGCAGCTTGCAAAGTACCGGGACAGTGAATGAGCAGTTCTTC. The chain is built from TRBV7-6 and TRBJ2-1, with TRBD1 matching 7 bases. Trimming cost V 3 bases and J 7 bases; bases outside gene matches: 12. CDR3 length: 16 residues. Germline CDR1 is SGHVS and CDR2 is FNYEAQ.

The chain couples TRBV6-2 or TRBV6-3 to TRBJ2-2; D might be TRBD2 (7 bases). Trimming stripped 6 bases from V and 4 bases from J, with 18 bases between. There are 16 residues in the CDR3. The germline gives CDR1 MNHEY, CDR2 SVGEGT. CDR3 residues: CASRKDGLGGTGELFF. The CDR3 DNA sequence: TGTGCCAGCAGGAAGGATGGACTAGGGGGCACCGGGGAGCTGTTTTTT.

DNA for the CDR3: TGTGCCAGTAGTATAGATGGTCGACGGGTCAATCAGCCCCAGCATTTT. It is translated as CASSIDGRRVNQPQHF. V gene TRBV19 combines with J gene TRBJ1-5; no definite D call. With 0 bases removed from V and 3 bases from J, the gap between germline ends came to 12 bases. Germline loops: CDR1 LNHDA, CDR2 SQIVND (reference sequence). The CDR3 is made up of 16 amino acids.

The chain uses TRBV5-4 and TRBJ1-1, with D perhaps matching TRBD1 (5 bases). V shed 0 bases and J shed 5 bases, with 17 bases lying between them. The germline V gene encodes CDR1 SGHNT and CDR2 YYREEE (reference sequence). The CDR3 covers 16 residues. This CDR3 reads CASSLGTGTEGTEAFF. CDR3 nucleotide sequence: TGTGCCAGCAGCTTGGGCACCGGGACCGAAGGGACTGAAGCTTTCTTT.

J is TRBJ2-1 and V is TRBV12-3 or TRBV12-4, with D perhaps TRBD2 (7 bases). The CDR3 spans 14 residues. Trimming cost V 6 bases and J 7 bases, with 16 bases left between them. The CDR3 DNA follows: TGTGCCAGCAGGTTCGGCGGGGGCGGGAATGAGCAGTTCTTC. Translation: CASRFGGGGNEQFF.